These T cell receptor beta chains were read from a single sample in a study of T-cell reconstitution after alpha-beta-depleted transplantation in children. MiXCR was run by TCRdb on the PCR reads, yielding one entry per CDR3 protein. The table lists around 400,000 distinct CDR3 sequences, roughly 20% of them singletons. Sequenced here: PBMCs from the stem cell graft donor, sampled from the stem cell graft. Every receptor here comes from a human donor who donated a stem cell graft to a child with acute myeloid leukemia. The CDR3 runs from the conserved cysteine through the conserved F or W. Fields, in order: D gene, J gene, clone size, V gene, CDR3 protein, CDR3 DNA. A D gene is named only where the DNA matches it firmly. A clone size is listed for some rows: how often the clone was seen (once, few, many), or a class if it is expanded.

- TRBJ1-5 - TRBV21-1 CASIRDRGYSNQPQHF TGTGCCAGCATCAGAGACAGGGGATATAGCAATCAGCCCCAGCATTTT
- TRBJ2-1 few TRBV6-5 CASSSLTSYNEQFF TGTGCCAGCAGTTCCCTTACGTCCTACAATGAGCAGTTCTTC
- TRBJ2-5 - TRBV5-1 CASRQEETQYF TGCGCCAGCAGGCAAGAAGAGACCCAGTACTTC
- TRBJ1-4 many TRBV20-1 CSASQGGVSNEKLFF TGCAGTGCTAGCCAAGGGGGAGTTTCTAATGAAAAACTGTTTTTT
TRBD2 TRBJ2-1 - TRBV12-3/TRBV12-4 CASSTWLAGTYNEQFF TGTGCCAGCAGTACCTGGCTAGCGGGGACCTACAATGAGCAGTTCTTC
- TRBJ2-1 - TRBV6-4 CASSQLDYYNEQFF TGTGCCAGCAGTCAGTTAGACTACTACAATGAGCAGTTCTTC
- TRBJ1-1 - TRBV29-1 CSAGGGGETEAFF TGCAGCGCTGGGGGAGGGGGGGAGACTGAAGCTTTCTTT
TRBD1 TRBJ2-3 few TRBV5-1 CASSWGQGQTDTQYF TGCGCCAGCAGCTGGGGACAGGGCCAGACAGATACGCAGTATTTT
- TRBJ2-7 - TRBV7-2 CASSSNGGSYEQYF TGTGCCAGCAGCTCCAACGGGGGCTCCTACGAGCAGTACTTC
TRBD2 TRBJ2-1 few TRBV20-1 CSARPHGLAGTYNEQFF TGCAGTGCTAGGCCCCACGGACTAGCGGGAACCTACAATGAGCAGTTCTTC
TRBD2 TRBJ2-1 many TRBV24-1 CAVGGVKAYNEQFF TGTGCCGTCGGGGGGGTAAAGGCCTACAATGAGCAGTTCTTC
- TRBJ1-4 few TRBV20-1 CSAPGSGKEKLFF TGCAGTGCCCCCGGCTCTGGGAAGGAAAAACTGTTTTTT
- TRBJ2-1 - TRBV20-1 CSATPKGLSYNEQFF TGCAGTGCTACCCCCAAAGGACTATCCTACAATGAGCAGTTCTTC
- TRBJ1-1 many TRBV29-1 CSVERGADTEAFF TGCAGCGTTGAGAGGGGCGCGGACACTGAAGCTTTCTTT
- TRBJ2-1 - TRBV12-3/TRBV12-4 CASSLSGVVNEQFF TGTGCCAGCAGTTTATCTGGAGTTGTGAATGAGCAGTTCTTC
TRBD1 TRBJ1-2 many TRBV15 CATSRVRQGARGYTF TGTGCCACCAGCAGGGTCAGACAGGGGGCGCGTGGCTACACCTTC
- TRBJ2-5 many TRBV20-1 CSASRGRETQYF TGCAGTGCTAGCAGGGGACGAGAGACCCAGTACTTC
- TRBJ2-1 many TRBV4-1 CASSSYRDSYNEQFF TGCGCCAGCAGCAGTTACAGGGACTCCTACAATGAGCAGTTCTTC
- TRBJ2-3 few TRBV5-1 CASSGDLPTSTDTQYF TGCGCCAGCAGCGGCGACTTACCCACATCCACAGATACGCAGTATTTT
TRBD1 TRBJ2-1 few TRBV7-9 CASSLGGRGLHEQFF TGTGCCAGCAGCTTGGGGGGCAGGGGGCTACATGAGCAGTTCTTC
- TRBJ1-1 few TRBV29-1 CSVVEHMAQEAFF TGCAGCGTTGTAGAGCACATGGCGCAGGAAGCTTTCTTT
- TRBJ1-3 few TRBV6-1 CASSTPRSGNTIYF TGTGCCAGCAGCACCCCCCGCTCTGGAAACACCATATATTTT
- TRBJ1-5 - TRBV5-1 CASSEGDGNQPQHF TGCGCCAGCAGCGAAGGGGACGGAAATCAGCCCCAGCATTTT
- TRBJ2-2 - TRBV6-4 CASSAGAGTGELFF TGTGCCAGCAGTGCAGGGGCCGGGACCGGGGAGCTGTTTTTT
TRBD2 TRBJ2-1 - TRBV4-2 CASSPGLAGYSLPYNEQFF TGTGCCAGCAGCCCCGGACTAGCGGGATATTCATTACCCTACAATGAGCAGTTCTTC
TRBD2 TRBJ2-1 few TRBV12-3/TRBV12-4 CASTILAGGAYNEQFF TGTGCCAGCACCATACTAGCGGGAGGGGCCTACAATGAGCAGTTCTTC
- TRBJ2-1 few TRBV4-3 CASSQEVGGREFF TGCGCCAGCAGCCAAGAGGTAGGCGGTCGGGAGTTCTTC
TRBD2 TRBJ2-1 - TRBV4-1 CASSQETSGRPGDEQFF TGCGCCAGCAGCCAGGAGACTAGCGGGAGGCCGGGGGATGAGCAGTTCTTC
- TRBJ2-1 few TRBV6-2/TRBV6-3 CASSYSAAYNEQFF TGTGCCAGCAGTTACTCTGCCGCTTACAATGAGCAGTTCTTC
- TRBJ2-7 - TRBV21-1 CASSKNNSGRAKQYF TGTGCCAGCAGCAAAAATAATAGCGGGAGGGCCAAGCAGTACTTC
- TRBJ2-7 - TRBV7-6 CASSLEVGLSYEQYF TGTGCCAGCAGCTTAGAGGTGGGTCTTTCCTACGAGCAGTACTTC
- TRBJ2-3 many TRBV20-1 CSARGLATTGDTQYF TGCAGTGCTAGGGGCCTGGCCACGACCGGGGATACGCAGTATTTT
TRBD1 TRBJ2-1 - TRBV24-1 CATSDLGTGGLSLRHEQFF TGTGCCACCAGTGATTTGGGGACAGGGGGGTTGTCTCTTCGCCATGAGCAGTTCTTC
- TRBJ1-2 few TRBV27 CASRFAGRNSYTF TGTGCCAGCAGATTCGCAGGTCGTAATTCCTACACCTTC
- TRBJ2-1 - TRBV28 CASRGRRGSYNEQFF TGTGCCAGCAGGGGAAGGAGGGGTTCTTACAATGAGCAGTTCTTC
- TRBJ2-2 - TRBV28 CASIPSAGRTGELFF TGTGCCAGCATCCCGTCAGCAGGGCGGACCGGGGAGCTGTTTTTT
- TRBJ2-1 - TRBV4-3 CASSQDRGDSAHEQFF TGCGCCAGCAGCCAAGATAGAGGGGACTCAGCACATGAGCAGTTCTTC